The entry that follows covers one T cell receptor (beta chain) sequence. Trimming took off 4 bases at V and 6 bases at J, with 7 bases between the two ends. Germline lookup yields CDR1 SEHNR and CDR2 FQNEAQ (reference sequence). The CDR3 length is 12 residues. This sample is drawn from a study of T cell changes during pregnancy in multiple sclerosis. TCRdb's copy holds only in-frame clones and misses some; the assay was immunoSEQ multiplex PCR. In the table there are some 31,000 clones, 80% to 90% of which are singletons. The sample consisted of CD8+ T cells from peripheral blood mononuclear cells, taken in the second trimester of pregnancy. The gene calls are TRBV7-9 and TRBJ1-5; no clear D gene. This clonotype was sampled from a female donor with multiple sclerosis, enrolled in a pregnancy study. DNA for the CDR3: TGTGCCAGCAGCTACAGTGGTCAGCCCCAGCATTTT. Translating gives CASSYSGQPQHF. Full variable domain (remainder filled in from reference TRBV7-9 and TRBJ1-5): DTGVSQNPRHKITKRGQNVTFRCDPISEHNRLYWYRQTLGQGPEFLTYFQNEAQLEKSRLLSDRFSAERPKGSFSTLEIQRTEQGDSAMYLCASSYSGQPQHFGDGTRLSIL.